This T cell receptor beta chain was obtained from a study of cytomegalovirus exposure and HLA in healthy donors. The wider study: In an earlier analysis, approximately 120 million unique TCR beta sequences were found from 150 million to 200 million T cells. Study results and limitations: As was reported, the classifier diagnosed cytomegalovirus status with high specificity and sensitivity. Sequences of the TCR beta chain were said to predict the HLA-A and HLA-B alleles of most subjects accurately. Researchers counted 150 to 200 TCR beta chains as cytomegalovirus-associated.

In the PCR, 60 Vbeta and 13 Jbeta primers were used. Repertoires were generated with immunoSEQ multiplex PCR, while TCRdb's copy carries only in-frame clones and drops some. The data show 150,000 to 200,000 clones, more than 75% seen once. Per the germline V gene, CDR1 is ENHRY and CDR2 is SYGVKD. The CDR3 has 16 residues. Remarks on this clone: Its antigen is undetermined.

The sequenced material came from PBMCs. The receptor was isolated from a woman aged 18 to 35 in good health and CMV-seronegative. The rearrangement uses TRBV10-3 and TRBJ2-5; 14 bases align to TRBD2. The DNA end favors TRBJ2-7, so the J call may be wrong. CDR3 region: CAISAVTSGRGYEQYF. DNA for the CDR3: TGTGCCATCAGTGCCGTGACTAGCGGGAGGGGCTACGAGCAGTACTTC.